This T cell receptor (beta chain) was sequenced in a study of T cells in localized non-small cell lung cancer. Assay: immunoSEQ multiplex PCR; the TCRdb copy retains only in-frame clones and omits some. The table lists around 25,000 clones, roughly 90% of them singletons. Study-wide findings and caveats: Because only a single region of the tumor was sequenced, heterogeneity remains possible.

J lost 4 bases, V lost 4 bases, and 6 bases had no gene match. The CDR3 sequence is 15 residues long. Germline V gene lookup returns CDR1 SGHRS and CDR2 YFSETQ. A word on this clone: What it binds is not known.

The receptor comes from a woman between 35 and 70 years old with stage I lung adenocarcinoma. The sample consisted of peripheral blood, taken before any cancer treatment. J is TRBJ2-1 and V is TRBV5-1, with 9 bases matching TRBD1. The CDR3, as DNA: TGCGCCAGCAGCAATTCCGGGACAGGGTACAATGAGCAGTTCTTC. Its protein is CASSNSGTGYNEQFF.